A selection of T cell receptor beta chains follows, all from one sample in a study of blood T cell repertoires in COVID-19. The assay was immunoSEQ multiplex PCR, and TCRdb's table has in-frame clones only and misses some. This repertoire shows 85,000 to 95,000 clones, roughly nine tenths found once; its top ten account for 4.5% to 5.5%. The sequencing sample was made of peripheral blood. These receptors came from a man aged 55 to 70 with COVID-19, enrolled during active disease. Both conserved end residues are part of each CDR3. The D gene is left open where the match is weak. Clone sizes are given selectively: once, few, many, or a class where the clone is expanded.

V: TRBV2; D: .; J: TRBJ1-6; size: .; CDR3: CASVSGLSPLHF; DNA: TGTGCCAGCGTCTCAGGTCTATCACCCCTCCACTTT
V: TRBV3-1/TRBV3-2; D: .; J: TRBJ1-1; size: .; CDR3: CASSQAEARAEAFF; DNA: TGTGCCAGCAGCCAAGCCGAGGCACGGGCTGAAGCTTTCTTT
V: TRBV28; D: .; J: TRBJ2-1; size: few; CDR3: CASSPLGSEHFGNEQFF; DNA: TGTGCCAGCTCCCCGTTAGGTAGCGAGCATTTTGGGAATGAGCAGTTCTTC
V: TRBV7-9; D: TRBD1; J: TRBJ2-2; size: once; CDR3: CASWLTGANTGELFF; DNA: TGTGCCAGCTGGCTTACAGGGGCGAACACCGGGGAGCTGTTTTTT
V: TRBV5-5; D: TRBD1; J: TRBJ1-2; size: once; CDR3: CASSLAGQNYGYTF; DNA: TGTGCCAGCAGCTTGGCGGGACAGAACTATGGCTACACCTTC
V: TRBV5-1; D: TRBD1; J: TRBJ1-6; size: .; CDR3: CASSLGQGESPLHF; DNA: TGCGCCAGCAGCTTAGGGCAGGGGGAATCACCCCTCCACTTT
V: TRBV5-1; D: .; J: TRBJ2-7; size: once; CDR3: CASSFSLSGSYEQYF; DNA: TGCGCCAGCAGCTTTTCGCTCAGTGGCTCCTACGAGCAGTACTTC
V: TRBV6-5; D: TRBD2; J: TRBJ2-3; size: .; CDR3: CASNLAGPTDTQYF; DNA: TGTGCCAGCAATCTAGCGGGCCCCACAGATACGCAGTATTTT
V: TRBV6-1; D: TRBD1; J: TRBJ1-5; size: .; CDR3: CASSETLSGTGYSNQPQHF; DNA: TGTGCCAGCAGTGAAACTTTATCCGGGACAGGCTATAGCAATCAGCCCCAGCATTTT
V: TRBV27; D: TRBD2; J: TRBJ2-7; size: .; CDR3: CASRGLAGKKTYEQYF; DNA: TGTGCCAGCAGGGGACTAGCGGGCAAAAAAACCTACGAGCAGTACTTC
V: TRBV19; D: TRBD1; J: TRBJ2-7; size: .; CDR3: CASSIDPGQGNEQYF; DNA: TGTGCCAGTAGTATAGACCCCGGACAGGGTAACGAGCAGTACTTC
V: TRBV7-3; D: .; J: TRBJ2-5; size: .; CDR3: CASSPRQGGETQYF; DNA: TGTGCCAGCAGCCCGCGGCAGGGAGGAGAGACCCAGTACTTC
V: TRBV2; D: .; J: TRBJ1-6; size: .; CDR3: CASRREYNSPLHF; DNA: TGTGCCAGCAGGCGGGAGTATAATTCACCCCTCCACTTT
V: TRBV11-2; D: TRBD2; J: TRBJ2-1; size: .; CDR3: CASSLSPLSGTYNEQFF; DNA: TGTGCCAGCAGCTTAAGCCCTCTGAGCGGGACCTACAATGAGCAGTTCTTC
V: TRBV2; D: TRBD2; J: TRBJ2-1; size: .; CDR3: CASREPGTSGGDEQFF; DNA: TGTGCCAGCAGGGAACCCGGGACTAGCGGGGGGGATGAGCAGTTCTTC
V: TRBV7-9; D: TRBD2; J: TRBJ2-3; size: .; CDR3: CASSLALGRETDTQYF; DNA: TGTGCCAGCAGCTTAGCGCTCGGGCGGGAGACAGATACGCAGTATTTT
V: TRBV5-5; D: .; J: TRBJ2-5; size: once; CDR3: CASSLRVLAYQETQYF; DNA: TGTGCCAGCAGCTTGAGGGTCTTAGCGTACCAAGAGACCCAGTACTTC
V: TRBV3-1/TRBV3-2; D: .; J: TRBJ2-6; size: .; CDR3: CASSQERAGANVLTF; DNA: TGTGCCAGCAGCCAAGAGAGGGCTGGGGCCAACGTCCTGACTTTC
V: TRBV6-5; D: .; J: TRBJ2-1; size: .; CDR3: CASSSLIGVHEQFF; DNA: TGTGCCAGCAGTTCCCTAATTGGAGTACATGAGCAGTTCTTC
V: TRBV5-4; D: .; J: TRBJ2-2; size: .; CDR3: CASSYARSSYTGELFF; DNA: TGTGCCAGCAGCTACGCACGGTCTTCTTACACCGGGGAGCTGTTTTTT
V: TRBV27; D: .; J: TRBJ2-1; size: once; CDR3: CASSFSAGARFGEQFF; DNA: TGTGCCAGCAGTTTCTCGGCGGGGGCGAGGTTCGGTGAGCAGTTCTTC
V: TRBV25-1; D: .; J: TRBJ2-3; size: .; CDR3: CASNPGALTDTQYF; DNA: TGTGCCAGCAATCCTGGGGCCCTCACAGATACGCAGTATTTT
V: TRBV11-2; D: TRBD1; J: TRBJ1-3; size: few; CDR3: CASSLGTGTGNTIYF; DNA: TGTGCCAGCAGCTTAGGGACAGGGACTGGAAACACCATATATTTT
V: TRBV30; D: TRBD1; J: TRBJ1-2; size: .; CDR3: CAWNRDRGNYGYTF; DNA: TGTGCCTGGAATCGGGACAGGGGTAACTATGGCTACACCTTC
V: TRBV11-3; D: TRBD2; J: TRBJ2-2; size: .; CDR3: CASSLRVREISGELFF; DNA: TGTGCCAGCAGCTTAAGGGTGCGGGAGATCTCCGGGGAGCTGTTTTTT
V: TRBV19; D: .; J: TRBJ1-1; size: once; CDR3: CASSVKMNTEAFF; DNA: TGTGCCAGTAGTGTAAAAATGAACACTGAAGCTTTCTTT
V: TRBV7-3; D: TRBD1; J: TRBJ1-6; size: .; CDR3: CASSLNARDRSSYNSPLHF; DNA: TGTGCCAGCAGCTTAAACGCCAGGGACAGGAGCTCCTATAATTCACCCCTCCACTTT
V: TRBV9; D: TRBD1; J: TRBJ2-7; size: .; CDR3: CASSTRDRETYEQYF; DNA: TGTGCCAGCAGCACCCGGGACAGGGAGACCTACGAGCAGTACTTC
V: TRBV18; D: .; J: TRBJ1-1; size: .; CDR3: CASSDLEYSSGAFF; DNA: TGTGCCAGCTCAGATTTGGAGTATAGTTCGGGAGCTTTCTTT
V: TRBV7-6; D: TRBD1; J: TRBJ1-1; size: .; CDR3: CASGQGVNTEAFF; DNA: TGTGCCAGCGGACAGGGAGTGAACACTGAAGCTTTCTTT
V: TRBV9; D: .; J: TRBJ2-5; size: .; CDR3: CASSVGQLGETQYF; DNA: TGTGCCAGCAGCGTAGGCCAACTCGGAGAGACCCAGTACTTC
V: TRBV7-3; D: .; J: TRBJ1-3; size: .; CDR3: CASSLIPRYKVGNTIYF; DNA: TGTGCCAGCAGCTTAATACCGAGGTACAAGGTAGGAAACACCATATATTTT
V: TRBV29-1; D: TRBD2; J: TRBJ2-7; size: few; CDR3: CSAQRDSNSYEQYF; DNA: TGCAGCGCCCAGCGGGACTCAAACTCCTACGAGCAGTACTTC
V: TRBV29-1; D: .; J: TRBJ1-3; size: .; CDR3: CSVEDSVSGNTIYF; DNA: TGCAGCGTTGAAGATAGTGTTTCTGGAAACACCATATATTTT
V: TRBV5-1; D: TRBD1; J: TRBJ2-2; size: .; CDR3: CASSSTGLNTGELFF; DNA: TGCGCCAGCAGCTCGACAGGGTTGAACACCGGGGAGCTGTTTTTT
V: TRBV12-3/TRBV12-4; D: .; J: TRBJ2-7; size: .; CDR3: CASSLLTIEEQYF; DNA: TGTGCCAGCAGTTTATTGACAATTGAAGAGCAGTACTTC
V: TRBV28; D: TRBD1; J: TRBJ1-5; size: few; CDR3: CASTSGGQGRQPQHF; DNA: TGTGCCAGCACCTCCGGAGGACAGGGTCGGCAGCCCCAGCATTTT
V: TRBV4-1; D: .; J: TRBJ1-1; size: once; CDR3: CASSQARQANTEAFF; DNA: TGCGCCAGCAGCCAAGCGCGACAGGCGAACACTGAAGCTTTCTTT
V: TRBV18; D: .; J: TRBJ2-1; size: .; CDR3: CASSPSQVYNEQFF; DNA: TGTGCCAGCTCACCGTCACAGGTTTACAATGAGCAGTTCTTC
V: TRBV10-1; D: TRBD1; J: TRBJ2-2; size: .; CDR3: CASSESTGAGKELFF; DNA: TGCGCCAGCAGTGAGTCAACAGGGGCTGGGAAGGAGCTGTTTTTT
V: TRBV7-2; D: .; J: TRBJ1-1; size: .; CDR3: CASSSSGTLNTEAFF; DNA: TGTGCCAGCAGCTCCAGTGGGACACTGAACACTGAAGCTTTCTTT
V: TRBV5-1; D: TRBD1; J: TRBJ1-1; size: .; CDR3: CASSTRTGRISEAFF; DNA: TGCGCCAGCAGCACCCGGACAGGTCGAATCAGTGAAGCTTTCTTT
V: TRBV10-1; D: TRBD1; J: TRBJ2-1; size: .; CDR3: CASSEGTGGVEQFF; DNA: TGCGCCAGCAGCGAAGGGACAGGGGGAGTTGAGCAGTTCTTC
V: TRBV7-8; D: .; J: TRBJ2-2; size: .; CDR3: CASRLAITGELFF; DNA: TGTGCCAGCAGACTAGCAATCACCGGGGAGCTGTTTTTT
V: TRBV14; D: .; J: TRBJ1-4; size: .; CDR3: CASNPEWGLYEKLFF; DNA: TGTGCCAGCAACCCCGAATGGGGGCTTTATGAAAAACTGTTTTTT
V: TRBV12-3/TRBV12-4; D: .; J: TRBJ1-2; size: .; CDR3: CASSPPDSYGYTF; DNA: TGTGCCAGCAGTCCCCCGGACAGCTATGGCTACACCTTC